This TCR beta chain originates from a study of T cell responses to AZD1222 COVID-19 vaccine. Study at large: Combined were second doses at about 4 or about 12 weeks. Study observations and caveats: The study sampled repertoires only after the peak T cell response. Spike-spanning, vaccine-associated CD4 TCRs were dominant at 160-218 and 743-854. Clonal diversity may have been underestimated, and the donors were mostly white British, with more females than males.

About this clone: Its target is unknown.

TCRdb's table, derived via immunoSEQ multiplex PCR, lists solely in-frame clones and lacks some. Here the sample spans 100,000 or so clones, 87% being singletons. Trimming pared 6 bases from V and 3 bases from J, leaving 12 bases between. The length of the CDR3 is 13 residues. The chain couples TRBV12-3 or TRBV12-4 to TRBJ2-7; perhaps TRBD1 as D (6 bases). The source was peripheral blood, collected on day 0 of AZD1222 vaccination. The TCR sequence derives from an adult in good health. The CDR3 protein is CASRMGTNYEQYF. The CDR3 DNA reads TGTGCCAGCAGAATGGGGACAAACTACGAGCAGTACTTC.